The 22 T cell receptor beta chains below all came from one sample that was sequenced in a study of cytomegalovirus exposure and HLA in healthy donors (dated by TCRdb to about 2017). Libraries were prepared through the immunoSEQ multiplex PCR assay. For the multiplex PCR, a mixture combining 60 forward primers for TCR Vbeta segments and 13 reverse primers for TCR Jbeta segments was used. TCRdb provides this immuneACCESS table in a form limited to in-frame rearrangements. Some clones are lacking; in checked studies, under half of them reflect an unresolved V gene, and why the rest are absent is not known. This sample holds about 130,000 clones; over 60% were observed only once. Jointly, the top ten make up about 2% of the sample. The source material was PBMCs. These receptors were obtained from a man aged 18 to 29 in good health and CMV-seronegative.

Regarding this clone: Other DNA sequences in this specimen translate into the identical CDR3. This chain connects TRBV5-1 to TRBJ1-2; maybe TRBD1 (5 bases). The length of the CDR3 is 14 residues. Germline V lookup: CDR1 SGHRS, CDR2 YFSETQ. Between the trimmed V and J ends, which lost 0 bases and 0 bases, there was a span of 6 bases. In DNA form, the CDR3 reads TGCGCCAGCAGCTTGGACAGGTCTAACTATGGCTACACCTTC. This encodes CASSLDRSNYGYTF. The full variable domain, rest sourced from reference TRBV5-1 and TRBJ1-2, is KAGVTQTPRYLIKTRGQQVTLSCSPISGHRSVSWYQQTPGQGLQFLFEYFSETQRNKGNFPGRFSGRQFSNSRSEMNVSTLELGDSALYLCASSLDRSNYGYTFGSGTRLTVV.

The CDR3 loop reads CASSLRRDRGYEQYF. The CDR3 DNA follows: TGTGCCAGCAGCTTAAGGAGGGACAGGGGGTACGAGCAGTACTTC. This sequence joins TRBV7-3 and TRBJ2-7, with 11 bases aligning to TRBD1. The CDR3 covers 15 residues. Unmatched junction bases numbered 3, after V lost 1 base and J lost 4 bases. Germline V gene lookup returns CDR1 SGHTA and CDR2 FQGTGA.

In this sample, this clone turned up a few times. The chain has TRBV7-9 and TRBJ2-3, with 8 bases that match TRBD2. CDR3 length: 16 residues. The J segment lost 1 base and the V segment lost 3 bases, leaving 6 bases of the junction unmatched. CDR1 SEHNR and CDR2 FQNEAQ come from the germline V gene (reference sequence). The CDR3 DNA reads TGTGCCAGCAGCTTTAGCGGGGAGAAGGGCACAGATACGCAGTATTTT. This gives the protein CASSFSGEKGTDTQYF.

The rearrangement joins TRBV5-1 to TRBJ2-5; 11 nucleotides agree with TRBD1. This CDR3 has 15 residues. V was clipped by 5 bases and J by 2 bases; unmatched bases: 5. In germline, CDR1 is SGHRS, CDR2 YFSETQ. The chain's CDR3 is CASSKGDRGQETQYF. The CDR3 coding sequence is TGCGCCAGCAGTAAGGGGGACAGGGGGCAAGAGACCCAGTACTTC.

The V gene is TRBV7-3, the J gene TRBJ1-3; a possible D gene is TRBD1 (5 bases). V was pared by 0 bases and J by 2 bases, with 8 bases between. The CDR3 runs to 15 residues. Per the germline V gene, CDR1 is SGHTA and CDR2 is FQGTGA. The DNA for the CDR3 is TGTGCCAGCAGCTTAACGGGGGGGGCTGGAAACACCATATATTTT. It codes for CASSLTGGAGNTIYF.

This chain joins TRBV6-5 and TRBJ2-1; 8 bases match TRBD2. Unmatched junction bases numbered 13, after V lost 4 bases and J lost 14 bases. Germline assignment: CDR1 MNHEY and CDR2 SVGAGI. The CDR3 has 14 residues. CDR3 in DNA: TGTGCCAGCAGTTTGGGTGGCGGGAGGCCCCGAGAGTTCTTC. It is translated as CASSLGGGRPREFF.

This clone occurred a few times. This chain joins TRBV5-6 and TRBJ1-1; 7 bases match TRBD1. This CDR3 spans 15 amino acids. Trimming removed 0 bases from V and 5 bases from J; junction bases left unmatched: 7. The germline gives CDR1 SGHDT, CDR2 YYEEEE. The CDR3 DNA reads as TGTGCCAGCAGCTTGGCCTCAGGGGGATGGACTGAAGCTTTCTTT. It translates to CASSLASGGWTEAFF.

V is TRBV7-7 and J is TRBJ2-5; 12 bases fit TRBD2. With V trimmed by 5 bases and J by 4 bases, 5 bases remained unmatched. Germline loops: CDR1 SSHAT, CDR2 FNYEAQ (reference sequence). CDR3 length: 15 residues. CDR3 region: CASSPLAGGAETQYF. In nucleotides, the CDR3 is TGTGCCAGCAGCCCACTAGCGGGAGGAGCAGAGACCCAGTACTTC.

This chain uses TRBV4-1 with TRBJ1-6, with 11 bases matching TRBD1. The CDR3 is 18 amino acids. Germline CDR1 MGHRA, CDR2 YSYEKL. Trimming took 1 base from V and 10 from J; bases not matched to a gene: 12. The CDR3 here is CASSQVWGTGGNRSPLHF. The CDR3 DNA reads TGCGCCAGCAGCCAAGTGTGGGGGACAGGGGGTAATAGGTCACCCCTCCACTTT.

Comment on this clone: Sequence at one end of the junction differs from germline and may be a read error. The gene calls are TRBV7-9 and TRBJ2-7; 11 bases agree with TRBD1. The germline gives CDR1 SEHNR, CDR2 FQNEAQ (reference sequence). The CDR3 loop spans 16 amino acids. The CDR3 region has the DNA TGTTCCAGCAGCTTAGTAGGGACAGGGGGAACCTACGAGCAGTACTTC. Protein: CSSSLVGTGGTYEQYF.

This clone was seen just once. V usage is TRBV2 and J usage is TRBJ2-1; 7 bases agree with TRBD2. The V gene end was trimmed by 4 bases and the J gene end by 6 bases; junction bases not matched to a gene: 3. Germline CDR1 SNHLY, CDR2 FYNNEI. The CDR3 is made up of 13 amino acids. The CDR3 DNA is TGTGCCAGCAGTGGGACTAGGGGCAATGAGCAGTTCTTC. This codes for CASSGTRGNEQFF.

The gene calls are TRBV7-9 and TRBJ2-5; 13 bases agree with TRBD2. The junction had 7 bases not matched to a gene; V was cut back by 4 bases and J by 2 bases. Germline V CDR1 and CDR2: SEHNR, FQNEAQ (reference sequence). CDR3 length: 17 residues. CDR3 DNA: TGTGCCAGCAGCTCAGAAAAGGGACTAGCGGGGCAAGAGACCCAGTACTTC. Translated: CASSSEKGLAGQETQYF.

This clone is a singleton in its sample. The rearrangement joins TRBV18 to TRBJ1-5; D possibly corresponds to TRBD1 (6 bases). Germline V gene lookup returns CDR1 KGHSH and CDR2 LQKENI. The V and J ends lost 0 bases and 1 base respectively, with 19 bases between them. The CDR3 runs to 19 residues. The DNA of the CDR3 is TGTGCCAGCTCACCACCGCACGGACAGAGGGAAGGAAGCAATCAGCCCCAGCATTTT. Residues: CASSPPHGQREGSNQPQHF. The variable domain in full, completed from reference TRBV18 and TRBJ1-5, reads NAGVMQNPRHLVRRRGQEARLRCSPMKGHSHVYWYRQLPEEGLKFMVYLQKENIIDESGMPKERFSAEFPKEGPSILRIQQVVRGDSAAYFCASSPPHGQREGSNQPQHFGDGTRLSIL.

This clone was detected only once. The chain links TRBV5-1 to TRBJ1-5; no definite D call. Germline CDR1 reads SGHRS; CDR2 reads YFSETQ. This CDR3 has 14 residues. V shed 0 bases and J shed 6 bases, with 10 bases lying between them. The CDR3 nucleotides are TGCGCCAGCAGCTTGGACGTCGGGAGTCAGCCCCAGCATTTT. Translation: CASSLDVGSQPQHF. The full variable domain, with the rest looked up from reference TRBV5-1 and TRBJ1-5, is KAGVTQTPRYLIKTRGQQVTLSCSPISGHRSVSWYQQTPGQGLQFLFEYFSETQRNKGNFPGRFSGRQFSNSRSEMNVSTLELGDSALYLCASSLDVGSQPQHFGDGTRLSIL.

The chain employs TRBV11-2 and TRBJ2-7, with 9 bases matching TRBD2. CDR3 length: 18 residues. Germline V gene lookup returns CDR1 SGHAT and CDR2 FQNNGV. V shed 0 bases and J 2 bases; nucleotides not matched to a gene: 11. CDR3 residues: CASSLEGLAGDPTYEQYF. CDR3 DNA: TGTGCCAGCAGCTTAGAAGGATTAGCGGGAGACCCAACCTACGAGCAGTACTTC.

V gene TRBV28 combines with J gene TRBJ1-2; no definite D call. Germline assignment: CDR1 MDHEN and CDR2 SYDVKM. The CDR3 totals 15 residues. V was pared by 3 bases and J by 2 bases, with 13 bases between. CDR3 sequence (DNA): TGTGCCAGCAGTTTCCCCTTCGTATCGAACTATGGCTACACCTTC. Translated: CASSFPFVSNYGYTF.

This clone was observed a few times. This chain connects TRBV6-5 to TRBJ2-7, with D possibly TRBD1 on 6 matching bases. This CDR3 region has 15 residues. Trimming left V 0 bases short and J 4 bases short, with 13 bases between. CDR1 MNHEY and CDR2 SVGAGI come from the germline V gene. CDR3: CASSYSSQGLYEQYF. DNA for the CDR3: TGTGCCAGCAGTTACTCCAGTCAGGGGCTTTACGAGCAGTACTTC.

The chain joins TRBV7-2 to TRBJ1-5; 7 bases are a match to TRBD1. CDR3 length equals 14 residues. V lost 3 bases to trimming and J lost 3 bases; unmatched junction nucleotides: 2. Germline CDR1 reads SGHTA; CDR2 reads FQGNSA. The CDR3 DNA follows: TGTGCCAGCAGCTTTACAGGGGTCAATCAGCCCCAGCATTTT. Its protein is CASSFTGVNQPQHF. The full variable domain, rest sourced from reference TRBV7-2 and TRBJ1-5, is GAGVSQSPSNKVTEKGKDVELRCDPISGHTALYWYRQSLGQGLEFLIYFQGNSAPDKSGLPSDRFSAERTGGSVSTLTIQRTQQEDSAVYLCASSFTGVNQPQHFGDGTRLSIL.

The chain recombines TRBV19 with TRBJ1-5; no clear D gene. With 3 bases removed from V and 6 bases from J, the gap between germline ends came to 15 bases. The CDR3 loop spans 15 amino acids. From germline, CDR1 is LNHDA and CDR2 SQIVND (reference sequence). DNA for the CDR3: TGTGCCAGTAGTATGGTTCGAGGTACGGGTCAGCCCCAGCATTTT. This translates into CASSMVRGTGQPQHF.

CDR3 in amino acids: CASSYASSGANVLTF. CDR3 nucleotides: TGTGCCAGCAGTTACGCTAGTTCTGGGGCCAACGTCCTGACTTTC. The chain joins TRBV27 to TRBJ2-6; D not certain. Germline V gene sequence: CDR1 MNHEY, CDR2 SMNVEV (reference sequence). This CDR3 is built from 15 residues. V shed 4 bases and J shed 1 base, with 8 bases lying between them.

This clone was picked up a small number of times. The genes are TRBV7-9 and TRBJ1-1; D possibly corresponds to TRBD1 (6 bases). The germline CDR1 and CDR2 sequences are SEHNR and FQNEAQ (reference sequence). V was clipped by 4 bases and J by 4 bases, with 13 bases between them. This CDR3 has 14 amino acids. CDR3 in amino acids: CASSSKTGTTEAFF. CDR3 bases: TGTGCCAGCAGCTCTAAAACAGGGACCACTGAAGCTTTCTTT.

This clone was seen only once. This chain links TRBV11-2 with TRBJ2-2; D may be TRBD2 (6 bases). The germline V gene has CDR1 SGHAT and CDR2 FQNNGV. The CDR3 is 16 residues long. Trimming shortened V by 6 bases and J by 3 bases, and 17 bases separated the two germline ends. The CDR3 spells CASRRGGLGDTGELFF. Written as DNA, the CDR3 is TGTGCCAGCAGGCGGGGAGGCCTGGGGGACACCGGGGAGCTGTTTTTT.